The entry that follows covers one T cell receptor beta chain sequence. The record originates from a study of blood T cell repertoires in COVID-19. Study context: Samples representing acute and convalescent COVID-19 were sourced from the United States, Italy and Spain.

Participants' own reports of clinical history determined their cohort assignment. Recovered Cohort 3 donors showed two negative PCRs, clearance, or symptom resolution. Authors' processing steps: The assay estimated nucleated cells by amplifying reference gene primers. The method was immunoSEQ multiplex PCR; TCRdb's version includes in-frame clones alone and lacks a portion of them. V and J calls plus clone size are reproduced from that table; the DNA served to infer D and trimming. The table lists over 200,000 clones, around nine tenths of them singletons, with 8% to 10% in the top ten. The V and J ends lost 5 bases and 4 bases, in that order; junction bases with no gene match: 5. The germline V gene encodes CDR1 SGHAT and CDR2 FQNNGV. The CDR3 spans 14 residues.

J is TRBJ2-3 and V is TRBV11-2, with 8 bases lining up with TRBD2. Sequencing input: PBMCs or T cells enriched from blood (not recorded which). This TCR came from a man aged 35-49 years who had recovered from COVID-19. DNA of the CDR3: TGTGCCAGCAGCCCAAGGACTAGCCCAGATACGCAGTATTTT. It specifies CASSPRTSPDTQYF.